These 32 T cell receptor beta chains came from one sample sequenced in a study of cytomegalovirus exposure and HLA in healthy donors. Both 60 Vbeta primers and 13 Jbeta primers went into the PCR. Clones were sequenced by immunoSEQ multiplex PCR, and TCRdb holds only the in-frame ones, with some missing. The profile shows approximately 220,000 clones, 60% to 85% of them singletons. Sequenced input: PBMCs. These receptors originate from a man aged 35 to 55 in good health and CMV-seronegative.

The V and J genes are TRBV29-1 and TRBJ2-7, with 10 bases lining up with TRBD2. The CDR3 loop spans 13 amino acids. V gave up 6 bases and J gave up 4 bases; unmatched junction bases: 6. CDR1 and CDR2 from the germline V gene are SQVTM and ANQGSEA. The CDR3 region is CSVSSGGPYEQYF. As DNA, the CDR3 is TGCAGCGTATCTAGCGGGGGCCCATACGAGCAGTACTTC.

In DNA form, the CDR3 reads TGTGCCAGCAGCGCGGGACTAGCGGGAGGGCCAAGCAATGAGCAGTTCTTC. Translation gives CASSAGLAGGPSNEQFF. The chain uses TRBV9 and TRBJ2-1; TRBD2 matches at 16 bases. The junction had 6 bases not matched to a gene; V was cut back by 3 bases and J by 6 bases. The length of the CDR3 is 17 residues. The germline V gene encodes CDR1 SGDLS and CDR2 YYNGEE. Full variable domain (missing parts from reference TRBV9 and TRBJ2-1): DSGVTQTPKHLITATGQRVTLRCSPRSGDLSVYWYQQSLDQGLQFLIQYYNGEERAKGNILERFSAQQFPDLHSELNLSSLELGDSALYFCASSAGLAGGPSNEQFFGPGTRLTVL.

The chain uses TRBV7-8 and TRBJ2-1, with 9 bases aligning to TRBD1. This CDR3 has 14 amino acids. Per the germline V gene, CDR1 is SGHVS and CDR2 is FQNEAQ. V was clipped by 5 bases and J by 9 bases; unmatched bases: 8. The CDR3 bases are TGTGCCAGCAGCGTAGACAGGGGGGAAGGTGAGCAGTTCTTC. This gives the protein CASSVDRGEGEQFF.

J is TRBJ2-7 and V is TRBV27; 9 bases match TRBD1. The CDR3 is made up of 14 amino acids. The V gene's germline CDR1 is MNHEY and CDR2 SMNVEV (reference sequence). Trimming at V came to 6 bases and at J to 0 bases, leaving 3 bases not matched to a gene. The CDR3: CASSGQGISYEQYF. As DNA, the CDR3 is TGTGCCAGCAGCGGACAGGGGATCTCCTACGAGCAGTACTTC.

The CDR3 spells CASGHRGGGQPQHF. The CDR3 DNA reads as TGTGCCAGCGGACACAGGGGGGGTGGTCAGCCCCAGCATTTT. V usage is TRBV27 and J usage is TRBJ1-5, with 8 bases fitting TRBD1. The CDR3 sequence is 14 residues long. Germline CDR1 is MNHEY and CDR2 is SMNVEV (reference sequence). V dropped 8 bases and J dropped 6; count of bases not matched to a gene: 9.

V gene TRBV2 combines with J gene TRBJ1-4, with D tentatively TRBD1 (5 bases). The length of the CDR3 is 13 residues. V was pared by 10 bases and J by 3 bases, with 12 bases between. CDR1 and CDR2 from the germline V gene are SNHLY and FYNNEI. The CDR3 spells CATREGANEKLFF. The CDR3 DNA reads TGTGCCACCCGAGAAGGGGCTAATGAAAAACTGTTTTTT.

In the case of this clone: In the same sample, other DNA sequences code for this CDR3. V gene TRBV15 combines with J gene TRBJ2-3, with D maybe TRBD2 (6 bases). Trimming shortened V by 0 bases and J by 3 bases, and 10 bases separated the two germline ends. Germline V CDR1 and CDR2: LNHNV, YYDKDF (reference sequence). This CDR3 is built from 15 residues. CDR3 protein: CATSRDGRGTDTQYF. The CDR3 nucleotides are TGTGCCACCAGCAGAGATGGACGGGGGACAGATACGCAGTATTTT. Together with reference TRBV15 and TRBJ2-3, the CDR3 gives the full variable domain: DAMVIQNPRYQVTQFGKPVTLSCSQTLNHNVMYWYQQKSSQAPKLLFHYYDKDFNNEADTPDNFQSRRPNTSFCFLDIRSPGLGDTAMYLCATSRDGRGTDTQYFGPGTRLTVL.

CDR3 nucleotides: TGTGCCAGTAGTAAAGCCGACAATCAGCCCCAGCATTTT. Translating gives CASSKADNQPQHF. J is TRBJ1-5 and V is TRBV19; no clear D gene. The V gene lost 4 bases and the J gene lost 3 bases, with 7 bases spanning the gap. The CDR3 loop spans 13 amino acids. Germline CDR1 and CDR2: LNHDA and SQIVND (reference sequence). The entire variable domain, with the rest obtained from reference TRBV19 and TRBJ1-5, is as follows: DGGITQSPKYLFRKEGQNVTLSCEQNLNHDAMYWYRQDPGQGLRLIYYSQIVNDFQKGDIAEGYSVSREKKESFPLTVTSAQKNPTAFYLCASSKADNQPQHFGDGTRLSIL.

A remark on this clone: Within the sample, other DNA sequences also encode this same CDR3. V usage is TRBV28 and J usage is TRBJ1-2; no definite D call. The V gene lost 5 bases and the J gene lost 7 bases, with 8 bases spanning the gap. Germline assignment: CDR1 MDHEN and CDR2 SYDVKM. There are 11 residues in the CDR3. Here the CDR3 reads CASSPSFGYTF. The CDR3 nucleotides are TGTGCCAGCAGTCCCTCCTTTGGCTACACCTTC.

CDR3 coding DNA: TGTGCCTGGAGTCTGTCGGGGGGAGGGGCAAATCAGCCCCAGCATTTT. This translates into CAWSLSGGGANQPQHF. The gene calls are TRBV30 and TRBJ1-5, with D possibly TRBD1 on 5 matching bases. V lost 2 bases, J lost 4 bases, and 18 bases lay in between. The CDR3 loop spans 16 amino acids. Per germline, CDR1 GTSNPN and CDR2 SVGIG (reference sequence).

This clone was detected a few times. This CDR3 is CASSVAPGGGNTEAFF. CDR3 sequence (DNA): TGTGCCAGCAGCGTCGCTCCGGGGGGTGGGAACACTGAAGCTTTCTTT. The rearrangement links TRBV9 to TRBJ1-1; TRBD1 might be the D (5 bases). The CDR3 is 16 residues long. Trimming left V 2 bases short and J 1 base short, with 15 bases between. Germline V gives CDR1 SGDLS, CDR2 YYNGEE.

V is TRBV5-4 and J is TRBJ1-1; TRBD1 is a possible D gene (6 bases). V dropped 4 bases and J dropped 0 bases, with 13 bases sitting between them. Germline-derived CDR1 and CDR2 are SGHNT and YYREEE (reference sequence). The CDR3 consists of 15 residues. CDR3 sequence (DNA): TGTGCCAGCAGCGAAATACAGGGAGTGAACACTGAAGCTTTCTTT. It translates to CASSEIQGVNTEAFF.

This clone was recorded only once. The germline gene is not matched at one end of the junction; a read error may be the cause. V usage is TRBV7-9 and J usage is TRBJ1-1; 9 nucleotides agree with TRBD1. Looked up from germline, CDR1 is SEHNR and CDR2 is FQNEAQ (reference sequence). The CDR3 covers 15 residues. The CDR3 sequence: CSSSPLQGAGTEAFF. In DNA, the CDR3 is TGTTCCAGCAGCCCCCTACAGGGGGCGGGCACTGAAGCTTTCTTT.

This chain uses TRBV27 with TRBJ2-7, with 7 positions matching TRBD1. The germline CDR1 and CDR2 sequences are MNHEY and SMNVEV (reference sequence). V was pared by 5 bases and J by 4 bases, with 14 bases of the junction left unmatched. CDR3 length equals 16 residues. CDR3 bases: TGTGCCAGCAGTCCTCGGCCAGGGGGAAAAGTGTACGAGCAGTACTTC. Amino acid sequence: CASSPRPGGKVYEQYF.

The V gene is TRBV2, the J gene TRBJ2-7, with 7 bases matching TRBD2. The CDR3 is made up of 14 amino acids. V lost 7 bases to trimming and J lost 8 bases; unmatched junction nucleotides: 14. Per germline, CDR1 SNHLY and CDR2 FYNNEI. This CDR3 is CASTSPGREMKQYF. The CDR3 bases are TGTGCCAGCACCTCCCCGGGGAGGGAGATGAAGCAGTACTTC.

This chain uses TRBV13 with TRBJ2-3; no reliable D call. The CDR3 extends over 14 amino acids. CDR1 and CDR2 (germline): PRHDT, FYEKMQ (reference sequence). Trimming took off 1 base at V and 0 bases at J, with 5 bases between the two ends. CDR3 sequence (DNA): TGTGCCAGCAGCTTAGCGGAGAGCACAGATACGCAGTATTTT. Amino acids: CASSLAESTDTQYF.

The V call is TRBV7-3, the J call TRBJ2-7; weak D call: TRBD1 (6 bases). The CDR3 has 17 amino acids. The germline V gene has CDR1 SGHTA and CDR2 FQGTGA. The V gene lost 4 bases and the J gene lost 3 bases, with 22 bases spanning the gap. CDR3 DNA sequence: TGTGCCAGCAGCTCGCCACAGGGTCCCGATACTCTCTACGAGCAGTACTTC. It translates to CASSSPQGPDTLYEQYF.

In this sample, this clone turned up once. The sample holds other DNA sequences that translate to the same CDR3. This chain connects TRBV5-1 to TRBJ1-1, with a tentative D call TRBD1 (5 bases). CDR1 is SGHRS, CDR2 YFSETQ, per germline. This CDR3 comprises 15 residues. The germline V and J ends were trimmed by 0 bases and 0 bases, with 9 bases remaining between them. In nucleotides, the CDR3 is TGCGCCAGCAGCTTGGTGGGGGGGTTGAACACTGAAGCTTTCTTT. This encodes CASSLVGGLNTEAFF.

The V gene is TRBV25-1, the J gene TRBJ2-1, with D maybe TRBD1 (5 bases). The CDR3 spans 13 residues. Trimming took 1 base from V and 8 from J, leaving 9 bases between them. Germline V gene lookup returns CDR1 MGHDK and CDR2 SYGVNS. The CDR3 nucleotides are TGTGCCAGCAGTGAATTATCAGGGTATGAGCAGTTCTTC. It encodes CASSELSGYEQFF.

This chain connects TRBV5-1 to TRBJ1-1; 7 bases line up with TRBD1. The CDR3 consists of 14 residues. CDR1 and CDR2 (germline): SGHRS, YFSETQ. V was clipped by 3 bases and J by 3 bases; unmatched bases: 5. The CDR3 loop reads CASSSSRGDTEAFF. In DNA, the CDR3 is TGCGCCAGCAGCTCTTCCAGGGGGGACACTGAAGCTTTCTTT.

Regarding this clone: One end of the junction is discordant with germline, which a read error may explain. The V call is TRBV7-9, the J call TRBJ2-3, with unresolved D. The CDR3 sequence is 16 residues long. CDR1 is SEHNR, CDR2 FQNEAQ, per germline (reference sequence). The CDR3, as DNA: TGTTCCAGCAGCTTAAAAATTAGCAGTCGTACAGATACGCAGTATTTT. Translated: CSSSLKISSRTDTQYF.

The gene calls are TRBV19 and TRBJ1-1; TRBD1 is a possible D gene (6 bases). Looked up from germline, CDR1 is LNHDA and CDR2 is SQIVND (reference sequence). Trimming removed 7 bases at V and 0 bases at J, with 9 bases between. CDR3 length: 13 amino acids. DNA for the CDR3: TGTGCCAGTAACCAGGGGCTGAACACTGAAGCTTTCTTT. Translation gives CASNQGLNTEAFF.

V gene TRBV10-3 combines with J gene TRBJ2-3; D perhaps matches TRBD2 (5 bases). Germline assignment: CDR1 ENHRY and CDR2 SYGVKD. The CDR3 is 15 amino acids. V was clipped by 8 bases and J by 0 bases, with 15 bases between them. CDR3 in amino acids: CAIARGQDSTDTQYF. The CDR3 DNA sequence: TGTGCCATCGCCCGAGGGCAGGATAGCACAGATACGCAGTATTTT.

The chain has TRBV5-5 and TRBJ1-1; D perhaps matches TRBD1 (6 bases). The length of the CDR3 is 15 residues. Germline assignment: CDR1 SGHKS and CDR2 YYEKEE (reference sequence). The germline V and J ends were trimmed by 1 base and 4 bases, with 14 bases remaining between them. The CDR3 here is CASSLTGPGFTEAFF. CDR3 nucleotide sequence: TGTGCCAGCAGCTTGACAGGGCCCGGGTTCACTGAAGCTTTCTTT.

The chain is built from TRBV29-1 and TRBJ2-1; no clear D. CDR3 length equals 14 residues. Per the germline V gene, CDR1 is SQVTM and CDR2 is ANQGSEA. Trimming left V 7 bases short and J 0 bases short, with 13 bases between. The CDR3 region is CSATAGNSYNEQFF. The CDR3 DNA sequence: TGCAGCGCGACCGCAGGTAACTCCTACAATGAGCAGTTCTTC.

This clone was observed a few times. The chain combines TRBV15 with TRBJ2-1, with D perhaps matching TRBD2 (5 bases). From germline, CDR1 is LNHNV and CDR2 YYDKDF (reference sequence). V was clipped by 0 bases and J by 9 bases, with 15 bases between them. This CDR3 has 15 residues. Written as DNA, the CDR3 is TGTGCCACCAGCAGAGATGACTCGGCCGGAGGTGAGCAGTTCTTC. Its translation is CATSRDDSAGGEQFF.

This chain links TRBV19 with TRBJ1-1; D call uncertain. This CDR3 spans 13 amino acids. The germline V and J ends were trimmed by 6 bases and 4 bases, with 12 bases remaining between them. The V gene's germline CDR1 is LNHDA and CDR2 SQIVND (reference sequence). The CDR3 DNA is TGTGCCAGTAGCAGAGGAGTTATCACTGAAGCTTTCTTT. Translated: CASSRGVITEAFF.

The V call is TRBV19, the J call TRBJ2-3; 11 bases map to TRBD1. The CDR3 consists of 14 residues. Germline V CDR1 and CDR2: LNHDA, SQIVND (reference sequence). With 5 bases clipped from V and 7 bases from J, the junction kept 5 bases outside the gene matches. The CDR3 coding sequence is TGTGCCAGTAGTCCCGGACAGGGGGCGAATACGCAGTATTTT. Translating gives CASSPGQGANTQYF.

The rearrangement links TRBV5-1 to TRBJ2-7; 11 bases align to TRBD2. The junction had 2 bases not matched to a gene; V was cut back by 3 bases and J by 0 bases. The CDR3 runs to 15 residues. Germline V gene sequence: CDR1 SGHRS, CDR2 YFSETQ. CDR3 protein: CASSSTSGASYEQYF. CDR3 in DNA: TGCGCCAGCAGCTCGACTAGCGGGGCCTCCTACGAGCAGTACTTC.

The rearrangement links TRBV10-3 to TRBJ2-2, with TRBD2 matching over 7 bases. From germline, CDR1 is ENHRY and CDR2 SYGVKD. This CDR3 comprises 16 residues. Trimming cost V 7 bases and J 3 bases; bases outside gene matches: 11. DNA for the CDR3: TGTGCCATCAACTCGGCGGGGGTTAAGGACACCGGGGAGCTGTTTTTT. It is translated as CAINSAGVKDTGELFF.

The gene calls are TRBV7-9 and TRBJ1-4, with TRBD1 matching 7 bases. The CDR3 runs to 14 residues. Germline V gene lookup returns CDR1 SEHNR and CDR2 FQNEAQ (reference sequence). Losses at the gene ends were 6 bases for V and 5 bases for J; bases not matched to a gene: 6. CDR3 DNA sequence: TGTGCCAGCAGTTCGACAGGGAGAAATGAAAAACTGTTTTTT. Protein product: CASSSTGRNEKLFF. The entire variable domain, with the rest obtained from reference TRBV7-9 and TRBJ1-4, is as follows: DTGVSQNPRHKITKRGQNVTFRCDPISEHNRLYWYRQTLGQGPEFLTYFQNEAQLEKSRLLSDRFSAERPKGSFSTLEIQRTEQGDSAMYLCASSSTGRNEKLFFGSGTQLSVL.

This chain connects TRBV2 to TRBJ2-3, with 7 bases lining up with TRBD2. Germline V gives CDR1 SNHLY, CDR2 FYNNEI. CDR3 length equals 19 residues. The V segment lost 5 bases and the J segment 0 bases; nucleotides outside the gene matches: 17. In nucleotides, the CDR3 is TGTGCCAGCAGTAGGGGTGTGGCTAGCGGAGGATCTAGCACAGATACGCAGTATTTT. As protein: CASSRGVASGGSSTDTQYF. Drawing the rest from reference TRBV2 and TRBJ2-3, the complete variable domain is EPEVTQTPSHQVTQMGQEVILRCVPISNHLYFYWYRQILGQKVEFLVSFYNNEISEKSEIFDDQFSVERPDGSNFTLKIRSTKLEDSAMYFCASSRGVASGGSSTDTQYFGPGTRLTVL.